The clone carrying this TCR beta chain was observed at least ten times. One junction end does not reproduce the germline sequence, and a read error may be involved. The CDR3 extends over 11 amino acids. Germline loops: CDR1 MDHEN, CDR2 SYDVKM. The source of the sample is a study of CD8 T cells in ankylosing spondylitis. One entry per CDR3 protein results from TCRdb running MiXCR on the 5' RACE reads. Of about 300,000 distinct CDR3 sequences listed, around 10% were seen once; the top ten hold roughly 9.2%. The TCR originated in a female donor with ankylosing spondylitis or in good health (not recorded which). V and J are TRBV28 and TRBJ1-2; 8 bases map to TRBD1. The sample taken for sequencing was blood, either unsorted or a sorted T cell fraction (not recorded which). CDR3 bases: TGTGCCAGCAGTGATACTCGGGACAGGTTCTTC. This gives the protein CASSDTRDRFF.